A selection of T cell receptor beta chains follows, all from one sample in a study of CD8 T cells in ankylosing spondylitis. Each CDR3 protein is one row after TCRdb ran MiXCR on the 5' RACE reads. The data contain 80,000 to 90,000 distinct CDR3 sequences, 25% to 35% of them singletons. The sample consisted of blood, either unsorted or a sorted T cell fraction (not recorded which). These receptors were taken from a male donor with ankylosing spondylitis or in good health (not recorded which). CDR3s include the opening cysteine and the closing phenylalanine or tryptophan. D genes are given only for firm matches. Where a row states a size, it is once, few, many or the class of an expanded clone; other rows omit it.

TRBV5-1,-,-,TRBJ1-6,CASSLDLLSPLHF,TGCGCCAGCAGCTTGGATCTCCTTTCACCCCTCCACTTT
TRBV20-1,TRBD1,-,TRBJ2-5,CSARGLDRGYQETQYF,TGCAGTGCTAGGGGCCTAGACAGGGGGTACCAAGAGACCCAGTACTTC
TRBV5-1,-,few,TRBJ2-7,CASSLAIGGQYEQYF,TGCGCCAGCAGCTTGGCCATAGGAGGGCAATACGAGCAGTACTTC
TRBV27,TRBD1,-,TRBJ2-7,CTISLAKFRPGQSSYEQYF,TGTACCATCAGTTTAGCTAAATTTCGACCGGGACAGAGCTCCTACGAGCAGTACTTC
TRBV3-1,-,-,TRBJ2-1,CASSQASPGGRPFF,TGTGCCAGCAGCCAAGCAAGTCCTGGCGGTCGACCGTTCTTC
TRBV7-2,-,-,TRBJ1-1,CASSLMRSAAFF,TGTGCCAGCAGCTTAATGAGGAGTGCAGCTTTCTTT
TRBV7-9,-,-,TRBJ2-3,CASSPQRSTDTQYF,TGTGCCAGCAGCCCCCAGCGCTCCACAGATACGCAGTATTTT
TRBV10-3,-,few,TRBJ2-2,CAIRPGRGYTGELFF,TGTGCCATCAGACCTGGAAGGGGTTACACCGGGGAGCTGTTTTTT
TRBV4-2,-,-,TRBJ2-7,CASSLGDGNSYEQYF,TGTGCCAGCAGCCTCGGAGATGGCAACTCCTACGAGCAGTACTTC
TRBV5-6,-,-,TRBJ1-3,CASSFGRGRGGGNTIYF,TGTGCCAGCAGCTTTGGGAGGGGAAGAGGAGGAGGAAACACCATATATTTT
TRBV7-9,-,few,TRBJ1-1,CASSPKAGRGSSEAFF,TGTGCCAGCAGTCCAAAGGCGGGTCGGGGGAGTTCTGAAGCTTTCTTT
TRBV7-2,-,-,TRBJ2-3,CASSFNSGPDTQYF,TGTGCCAGCAGCTTTAACTCTGGGCCAGATACGCAGTATTTT
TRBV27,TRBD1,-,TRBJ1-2,CASSLDRGGYYGYTF,TGTGCCAGCAGCCTAGACAGGGGAGGATACTATGGCTACACCTTC
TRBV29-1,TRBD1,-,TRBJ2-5,CSVGDRAQETQYF,TGCAGCGTTGGGGACAGGGCCCAAGAGACCCAGTACTTC
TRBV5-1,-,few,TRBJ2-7,CASRALSSYEQYF,TGCGCCAGCAGAGCACTTAGCTCCTACGAGCAGTACTTC
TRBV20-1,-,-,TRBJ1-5,CSARSSQGSFSNQPQHF,TGCAGTGCTAGATCCTCACAGGGATCATTTAGCAATCAGCCCCAGCATTTT
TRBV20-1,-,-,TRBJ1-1,CSARYEGGPNTEAFF,TGCAGTGCTAGGTATGAAGGCGGGCCGAACACTGAAGCTTTCTTT
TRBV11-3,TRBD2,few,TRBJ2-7,CASSFGTSGRLNEQYF,TGTGCCAGCAGCTTCGGGACTAGCGGGAGGTTGAATGAGCAGTACTTC
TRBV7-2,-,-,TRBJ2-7,CASSLASLGPYEQYF,TGTGCCAGCAGCTTAGCCTCACTAGGTCCCTACGAGCAGTACTTC
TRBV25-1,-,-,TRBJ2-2,CASRSLTGELFF,TGTGCCAGCAGGAGCTTGACCGGGGAGCTGTTTTTT
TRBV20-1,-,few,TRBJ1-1,CSHIPGDTEAFF,TGCAGTCATATTCCGGGAGACACTGAAGCTTTCTTT
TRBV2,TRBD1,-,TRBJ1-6,CASRNPGQGFGALHF,TGTGCCAGCAGAAACCCGGGACAGGGATTTGGGGCCCTCCACTTT
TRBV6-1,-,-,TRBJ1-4,CASSPRGIATNEKLFF,TGTGCCAGCAGCCCCCGCGGGATTGCAACTAATGAAAAACTGTTTTTT
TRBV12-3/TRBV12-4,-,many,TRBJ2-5,CASSPFGGETQYF,TGTGCCAGCAGCCCCTTCGGGGGTGAGACCCAGTACTTC
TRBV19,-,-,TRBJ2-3,CASRVGGEDTQYF,TGTGCCAGTAGGGTCGGAGGAGAAGATACGCAGTATTTT
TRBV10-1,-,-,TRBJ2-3,CASSGGMTDPPKDTQYF,TGCGCCAGCAGTGGGGGGATGACTGACCCCCCAAAGGATACGCAGTATTTT
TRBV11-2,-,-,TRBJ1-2,CASSSLRAGDYGYTF,TGTGCCAGCAGTTCTCTTCGAGCAGGAGACTATGGCTACACCTTC
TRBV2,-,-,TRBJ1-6,CASSRGGSYNSPLHF,TGTGCCAGCAGCCGGGGGGGCTCCTATAATTCACCCCTCCACTTT
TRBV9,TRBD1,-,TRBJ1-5,CASSLGTGGNQPQHF,TGTGCCAGCAGCCTAGGGACAGGGGGCAATCAGCCCCAGCATTTT
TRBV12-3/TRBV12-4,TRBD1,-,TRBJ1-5,CASRPGTVNQPQHF,TGTGCCAGCAGGCCTGGGACAGTAAATCAGCCCCAGCATTTT